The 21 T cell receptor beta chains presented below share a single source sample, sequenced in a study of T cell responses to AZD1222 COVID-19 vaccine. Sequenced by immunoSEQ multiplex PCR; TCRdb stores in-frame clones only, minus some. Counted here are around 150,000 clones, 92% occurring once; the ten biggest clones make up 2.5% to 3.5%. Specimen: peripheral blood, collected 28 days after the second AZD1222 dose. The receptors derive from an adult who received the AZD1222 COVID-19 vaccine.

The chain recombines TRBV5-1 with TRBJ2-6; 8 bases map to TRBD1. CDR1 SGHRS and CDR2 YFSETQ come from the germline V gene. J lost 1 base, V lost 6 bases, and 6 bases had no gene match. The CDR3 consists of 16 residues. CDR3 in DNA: TGCGCCAGCACGGACAGGGCAGGTTCTGGGGCCAACGTCCTGACTTTC. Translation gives CASTDRAGSGANVLTF.

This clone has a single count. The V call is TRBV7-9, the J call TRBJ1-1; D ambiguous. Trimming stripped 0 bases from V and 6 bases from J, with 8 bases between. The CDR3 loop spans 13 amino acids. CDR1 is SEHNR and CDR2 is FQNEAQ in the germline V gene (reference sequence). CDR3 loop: CASSLAPAPEAFF. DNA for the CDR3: TGTGCCAGCAGCTTAGCCCCCGCCCCTGAAGCTTTCTTT.

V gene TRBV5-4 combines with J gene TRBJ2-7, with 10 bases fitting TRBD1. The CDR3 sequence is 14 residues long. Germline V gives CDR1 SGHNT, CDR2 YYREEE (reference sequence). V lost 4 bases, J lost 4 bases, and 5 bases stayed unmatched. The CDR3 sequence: CASSPGQGIYEQYF. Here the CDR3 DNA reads TGTGCCAGCAGCCCGGGACAGGGGATTTACGAGCAGTACTTC.

CDR3 amino acids: CAIGGTGGGLVQYF. DNA of the CDR3: TGTGCCATCGGCGGCACAGGGGGGGGTTTGGTGCAGTACTTC. The V gene is TRBV7-8, the J gene TRBJ2-7; perhaps TRBD1 as D (8 bases). In germline, CDR1 is SGHVS, CDR2 FQNEAQ. V was pared by 10 bases and J by 9 bases, with 25 bases between. This CDR3 has 14 amino acids.

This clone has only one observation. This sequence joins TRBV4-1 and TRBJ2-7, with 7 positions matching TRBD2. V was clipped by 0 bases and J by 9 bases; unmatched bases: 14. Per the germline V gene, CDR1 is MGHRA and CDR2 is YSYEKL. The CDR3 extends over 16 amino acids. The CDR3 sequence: CASSQDLAGANNGQYF. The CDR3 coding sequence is TGCGCCAGCAGCCAAGATCTTGCGGGAGCTAATAACGGGCAGTACTTC.

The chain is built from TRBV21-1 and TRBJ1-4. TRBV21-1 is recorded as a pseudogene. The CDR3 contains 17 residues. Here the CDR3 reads CASSNKWDGARDEKLFF. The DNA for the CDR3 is TGTGCCAGCAGCAACAAATGGGACGGGGCGCGGGATGAAAAACTGTTTTTT.

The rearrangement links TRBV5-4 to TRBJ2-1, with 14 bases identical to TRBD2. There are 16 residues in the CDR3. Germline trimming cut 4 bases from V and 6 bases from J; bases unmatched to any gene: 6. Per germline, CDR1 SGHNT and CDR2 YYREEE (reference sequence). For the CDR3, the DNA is TGTGCCAGCAGCGTACCGACTAGCGGGAGGGGCAATGAGCAGTTCTTC. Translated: CASSVPTSGRGNEQFF.

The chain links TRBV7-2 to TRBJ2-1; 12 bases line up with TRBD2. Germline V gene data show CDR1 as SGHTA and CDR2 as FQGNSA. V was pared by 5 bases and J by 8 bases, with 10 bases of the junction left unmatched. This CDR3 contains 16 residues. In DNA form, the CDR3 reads TGTGCCAGCAGCCGCCATACTAGCGGGGGGTTAGATGAGCAGTTCTTC. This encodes CASSRHTSGGLDEQFF.

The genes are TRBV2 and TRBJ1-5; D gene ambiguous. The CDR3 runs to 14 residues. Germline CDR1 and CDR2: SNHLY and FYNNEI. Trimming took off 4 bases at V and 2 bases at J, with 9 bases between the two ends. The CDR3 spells CASSGQVGNQPQHF. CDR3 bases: TGTGCCAGCAGTGGGCAGGTGGGCAATCAGCCCCAGCATTTT. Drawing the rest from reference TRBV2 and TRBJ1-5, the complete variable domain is EPEVTQTPSHQVTQMGQEVILRCVPISNHLYFYWYRQILGQKVEFLVSFYNNEISEKSEIFDDQFSVERPDGSNFTLKIRSTKLEDSAMYFCASSGQVGNQPQHFGDGTRLSIL.

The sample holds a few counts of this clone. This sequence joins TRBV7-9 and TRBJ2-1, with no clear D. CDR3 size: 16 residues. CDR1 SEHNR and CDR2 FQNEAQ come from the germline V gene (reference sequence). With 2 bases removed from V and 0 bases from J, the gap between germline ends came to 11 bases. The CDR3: CASSLSGTVSYNEQFF. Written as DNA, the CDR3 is TGTGCCAGCAGCTTAAGTGGTACGGTCTCCTACAATGAGCAGTTCTTC.

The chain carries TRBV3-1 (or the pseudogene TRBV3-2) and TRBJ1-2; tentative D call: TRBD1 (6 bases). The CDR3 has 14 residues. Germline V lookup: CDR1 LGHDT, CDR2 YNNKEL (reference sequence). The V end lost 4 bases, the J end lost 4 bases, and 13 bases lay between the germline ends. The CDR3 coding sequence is TGTGCCAGCAGCCTTAGGGGGGAAGGCTATGGCTACACCTTC. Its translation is CASSLRGEGYGYTF.

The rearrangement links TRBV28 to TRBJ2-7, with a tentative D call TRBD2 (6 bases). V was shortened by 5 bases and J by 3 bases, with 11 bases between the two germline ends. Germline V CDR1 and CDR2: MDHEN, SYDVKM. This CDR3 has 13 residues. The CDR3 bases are TGTGCCAGCAGTCCCGGGAGCAACTACGAGCAGTACTTC. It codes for CASSPGSNYEQYF.

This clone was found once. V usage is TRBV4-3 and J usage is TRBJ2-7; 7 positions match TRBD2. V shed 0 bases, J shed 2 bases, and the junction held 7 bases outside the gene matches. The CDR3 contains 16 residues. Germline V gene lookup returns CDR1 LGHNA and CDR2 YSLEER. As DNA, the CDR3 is TGCGCCAGCAGCCAAGATTGGGCTAGCGGAACCTACGAGCAGTACTTC. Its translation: CASSQDWASGTYEQYF.

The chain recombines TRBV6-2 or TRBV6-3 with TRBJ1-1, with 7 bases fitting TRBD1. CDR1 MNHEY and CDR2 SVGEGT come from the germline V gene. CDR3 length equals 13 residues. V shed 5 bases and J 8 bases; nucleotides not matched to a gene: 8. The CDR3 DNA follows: TGTGCCAGCAGTACCCGACAGGGAAGAGAAGCTTTCTTT. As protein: CASSTRQGREAFF.

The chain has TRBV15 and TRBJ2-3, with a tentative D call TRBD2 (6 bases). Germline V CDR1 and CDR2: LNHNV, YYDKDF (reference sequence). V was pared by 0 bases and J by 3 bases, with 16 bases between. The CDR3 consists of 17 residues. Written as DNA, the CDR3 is TGTGCCACCAGCAGAGATCTGCTAGCGAGTAGTACAGATACGCAGTATTTT. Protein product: CATSRDLLASSTDTQYF.

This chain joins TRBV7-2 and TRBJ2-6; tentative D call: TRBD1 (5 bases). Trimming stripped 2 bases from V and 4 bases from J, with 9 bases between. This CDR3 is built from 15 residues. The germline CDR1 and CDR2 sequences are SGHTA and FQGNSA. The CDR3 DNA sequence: TGTGCCAGCAGCTTACAGGGCCCCGGGGCCAACGTCCTGACTTTC. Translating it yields CASSLQGPGANVLTF.

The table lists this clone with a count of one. As DNA, the CDR3 is TGTGCCAGCAGCCAAACGTCGGGCACAGATACGCAGTATTTT. Translated, it gives CASSQTSGTDTQYF. The rearrangement joins TRBV3-1 (or the pseudogene TRBV3-2) to TRBJ2-3; no firm D call. CDR1 and CDR2 (germline): LGHDT, YNNKEL (reference sequence). The germline V and J ends were trimmed by 2 bases and 1 base, with 7 bases remaining between them. This CDR3 has 14 residues.

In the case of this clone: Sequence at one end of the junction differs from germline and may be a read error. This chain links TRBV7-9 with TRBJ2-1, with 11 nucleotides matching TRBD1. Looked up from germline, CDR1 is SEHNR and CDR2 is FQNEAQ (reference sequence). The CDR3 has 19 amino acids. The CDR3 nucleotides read TGTGCCAGCAGGTTAGCCCTCCGGACAGGGGGCGTCACCTACAATGAGCAGTTCTTC. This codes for CASRLALRTGGVTYNEQFF.

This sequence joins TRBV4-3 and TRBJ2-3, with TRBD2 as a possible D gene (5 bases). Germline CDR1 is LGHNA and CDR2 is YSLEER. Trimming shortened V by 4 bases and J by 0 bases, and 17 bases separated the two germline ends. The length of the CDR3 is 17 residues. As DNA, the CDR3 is TGCGCCAGCAGCCCGCTCATAGGCAGGACTAGCACAGATACGCAGTATTTT. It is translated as CASSPLIGRTSTDTQYF.

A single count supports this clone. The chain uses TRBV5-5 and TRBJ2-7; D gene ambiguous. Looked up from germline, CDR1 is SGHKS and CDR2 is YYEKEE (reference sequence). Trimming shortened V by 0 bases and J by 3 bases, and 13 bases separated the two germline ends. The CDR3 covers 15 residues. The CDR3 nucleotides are TGTGCCAGCAGCTTGGATCGACCAATCTACTACGAGCAGTACTTC. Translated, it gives CASSLDRPIYYEQYF. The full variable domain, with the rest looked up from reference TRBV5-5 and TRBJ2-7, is DAGVTQSPTHLIKTRGQQVTLRCSPISGHKSVSWYQQVLGQGPQFIFQYYEKEERGRGNFPDRFSARQFPNYSSELNVNALLLGDSALYLCASSLDRPIYYEQYFGPGTRLTVT.

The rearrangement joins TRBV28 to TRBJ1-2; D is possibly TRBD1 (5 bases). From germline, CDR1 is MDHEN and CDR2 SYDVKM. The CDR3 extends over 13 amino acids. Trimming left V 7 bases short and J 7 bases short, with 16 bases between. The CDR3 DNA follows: TGTGCCAGCACCCCTCAGGGAGTTGGTGGCTACACCTTC. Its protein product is CASTPQGVGGYTF.